These 8 T cell receptor beta chains share one sample of origin, sequenced in a study of long-term antiretroviral therapy in people with HIV. Sequencing relied on immunoSEQ assay v3.0, run at survey level. Measured with immunoSEQ multiplex PCR; TCRdb has only the in-frame clones, and not every one. The sample has about 20,000 clones; 65% to 85% are singletons. The sample consisted of unsorted PBMCs, taken 1.2 years after starting antiretroviral therapy. Receptors originate from a woman aged 40 to 50 with HIV.

This rearrangement joins TRBV5-1 to TRBJ2-1; 13 bases agree with TRBD2. The CDR3 contains 19 residues. V trimming: 4 bases; J trimming: 0 bases; junction bases outside the gene matches: 10. Germline-derived CDR1 and CDR2 are SGHRS and YFSETQ. This CDR3 is CASSQAGLAGLSSYNEQFF. The CDR3 region has the DNA TGCGCCAGCAGCCAGGCGGGACTAGCGGGACTGAGCTCCTACAATGAGCAGTTCTTC.

The chain has TRBV4-1 and TRBJ2-7, with 11 bases aligning to TRBD1. The germline CDR1 and CDR2 sequences are MGHRA and YSYEKL. This CDR3 spans 15 amino acids. V lost 0 bases, J lost 5 bases, and 3 bases stayed unmatched. CDR3 sequence (DNA): TGCGCCAGCAGCCAAGATTGGGGACAGGGGGACGAGCAGTACTTC. This codes for CASSQDWGQGDEQYF.

The chain is built from TRBV4-3 and TRBJ2-7; 8 bases line up with TRBD1. The CDR3 has 14 amino acids. The V segment lost 1 base and the J segment 5 bases; nucleotides outside the gene matches: 4. The germline CDR1 and CDR2 sequences are LGHNA and YSLEER. CDR3 DNA: TGCGCCAGCAGCCAAGCAGGGGGCGGGGACGAGCAGTACTTC. Translated, it gives CASSQAGGGDEQYF.

This chain joins TRBV15 and TRBJ2-6; maybe TRBD2 (6 bases). The CDR3 extends over 21 amino acids. Germline values: CDR1 LNHNV, CDR2 YYDKDF (reference sequence). The ends were cut back, 7 bases at V and 0 bases at J, with 28 bases in the middle. The CDR3 coding sequence is TGTGCCACCACCTCCCTACGACAGAGCGGACTAAAACCCTCTGGGGCCAACGTCCTGACTTTC. Protein: CATTSLRQSGLKPSGANVLTF.

This clone was detected only once. V and J are TRBV5-1 and TRBJ1-2, with D unresolved. The germline CDR1 and CDR2 sequences are SGHRS and YFSETQ. The CDR3 sequence is 14 residues long. V was pared by 2 bases and J by 0 bases, with 8 bases between. The CDR3 DNA is TGCGCCAGCAGCTTTGGGCGCACTAACTATGGCTACACCTTC. Translated: CASSFGRTNYGYTF.

This rearrangement joins TRBV19 to TRBJ2-2; D unresolved. Germline V gene data show CDR1 as LNHDA and CDR2 as SQIVND (reference sequence). The CDR3 spans 15 residues. The V end lost 1 base, the J end lost 2 bases, and 8 bases lay between the germline ends. CDR3: CASSIGSPNTGELFF. The CDR3 DNA follows: TGTGCCAGTAGTATAGGGTCCCCCAACACCGGGGAGCTGTTTTTT.

The chain uses TRBV9 and TRBJ2-1, with D maybe TRBD2 (5 bases). The V gene lost 5 bases and the J gene lost 6 bases, with 12 bases spanning the gap. CDR1 is SGDLS and CDR2 is YYNGEE in the germline V gene. This CDR3 has 13 residues. CDR3 bases: TGTGCCAGCAGTTTCGGGAATACCAATGAGCAGTTCTTC. Amino acids: CASSFGNTNEQFF.

The J gene is TRBJ1-4, the V gene TRBV27; D unclear. V was clipped by 6 bases and J by 5 bases, with 19 bases between them. The CDR3 spans 16 residues. Germline CDR1 reads MNHEY; CDR2 reads SMNVEV (reference sequence). This CDR3 reads CASSLETGRRNEKLFF. The CDR3 nucleotides read TGTGCCAGCAGCCTCGAAACCGGACGGAGAAATGAAAAACTGTTTTTT.